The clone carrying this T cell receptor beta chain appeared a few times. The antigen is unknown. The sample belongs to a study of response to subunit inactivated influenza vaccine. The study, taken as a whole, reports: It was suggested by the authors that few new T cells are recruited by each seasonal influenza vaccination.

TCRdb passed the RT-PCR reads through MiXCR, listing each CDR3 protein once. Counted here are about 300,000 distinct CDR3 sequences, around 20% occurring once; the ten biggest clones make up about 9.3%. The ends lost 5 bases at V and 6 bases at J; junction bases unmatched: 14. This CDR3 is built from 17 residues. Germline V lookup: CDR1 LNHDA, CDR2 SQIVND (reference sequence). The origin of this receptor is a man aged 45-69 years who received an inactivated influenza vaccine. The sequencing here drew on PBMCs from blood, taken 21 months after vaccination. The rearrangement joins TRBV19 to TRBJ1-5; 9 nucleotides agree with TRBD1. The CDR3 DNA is TGTGCCAGTAGTGACTATCTACAGACAGGGGGAAGTCAGCCCCAGCATTTT. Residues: CASSDYLQTGGSQPQHF.